These 17 T cell receptor beta chains originate from one sample sequenced in a study of Graves' ophthalmopathy and Graves' hyperthyroidism. Amplified material comprised TCR beta CDR3 regions derived from RNA transcripts. First-round RT-PCR relied on HTBI primers, and a second-round multiplex PCR came next. From the multiplex PCR reads, TCRdb called clonotypes with MiXCR, one entry per CDR3 protein. The table has a few hundred thousand distinct CDR3 sequences, roughly 16% seen once; the top ten hold approximately 13%. Sequencing was performed on peripheral blood. Every receptor here comes from an adult man with Graves' ophthalmopathy.

In this sample, this clonotype turned up many times. V gene TRBV2 combines with J gene TRBJ1-2; possible D gene TRBD1, 6 bases. The V gene lost 3 bases and the J gene lost 6 bases, with 17 bases spanning the gap. The CDR3 totals 15 residues. The germline V gene encodes CDR1 SNHLY and CDR2 FYNNEI. The DNA of the CDR3 is TGTGCCAGCAGTGACGAGGGGGGCGCGGTAAATGGCTACACCTTC. Amino acid sequence: CASSDEGGAVNGYTF.

There are many counts of this clonotype. This rearrangement joins TRBV10-3 to TRBJ2-2; TRBD2 agrees at 9 bases. The length of the CDR3 is 15 residues. V lost 4 bases to trimming and J lost 7 bases; unmatched junction nucleotides: 7. CDR1 ENHRY and CDR2 SYGVKD come from the germline V gene. The CDR3, as DNA: TGTGCCATCAGTGGAAAGCGGGAGGAAGGCGGGGAGCTGTTTTTT. Encoded protein: CAISGKREEGGELFF.

The chain links TRBV6-2 or TRBV6-3 to TRBJ2-7, with 9 bases matching TRBD2. Germline assignment: CDR1 MNHEY and CDR2 SVGEGT. The CDR3 sequence is 15 residues long. Trimming took 4 bases from V and 5 from J; bases not matched to a gene: 9. The CDR3, as DNA: TGTGCCAGCAGTTCCGGGACTAGCTCCATGGACGAGCAGTACTTC. It is translated as CASSSGTSSMDEQYF.

This clonotype has at least ten counts. The chain has TRBV28 and TRBJ1-1; 9 bases are a match to TRBD1. This CDR3 region has 16 residues. Germline loops: CDR1 MDHEN, CDR2 SYDVKM. Trimming cost V 6 bases and J 1 base; bases outside gene matches: 9. The CDR3 loop is CASSYTGGGGNTEAFF. The CDR3 DNA reads as TGTGCCAGCAGCTATACAGGGGGCGGTGGGAACACTGAAGCTTTCTTT.

There are many counts of this clonotype. The chain is built from TRBV4-1 and TRBJ1-5; a weak D match, TRBD1 (5 bases). V lost 0 bases, J lost 1 base, and 10 bases lay in between. Per the germline V gene, CDR1 is MGHRA and CDR2 is YSYEKL. The CDR3 spans 16 residues. The chain's CDR3 is CASSQDWGRSNQPQHF. The CDR3, as DNA: TGCGCCAGCAGCCAAGATTGGGGCAGAAGCAATCAGCCCCAGCATTTT.

This clonotype was detected ten times or more. The genes are TRBV7-2 and TRBJ1-2; tentative D call: TRBD1 (5 bases). The germline gives CDR1 SGHTA, CDR2 FQGNSA. There are 13 residues in the CDR3. V was shortened by 5 bases and J by 5 bases, with 12 bases between the two germline ends. CDR3 protein: CASSPTQGYGYTF. The DNA of the CDR3 is TGTGCCAGCAGCCCCACGCAGGGATATGGCTACACCTTC.

Ten or more counts support this clonotype. The chain couples TRBV20-1 to TRBJ1-6, with D possibly matching TRBD1 (5 bases). In germline, CDR1 is DFQATT, CDR2 SNEGSKA (reference sequence). V lost 6 bases and J lost 7, with 13 bases in between. CDR3 length equals 13 residues. CDR3: CSAEGRPNSPLHF. CDR3 coding DNA: TGCAGTGCCGAGGGACGGCCGAATTCACCCCTCCACTTT.

V and J are TRBV5-1 and TRBJ2-2; a weak D match, TRBD2 (6 bases). Trimming left V 0 bases short and J 6 bases short, with 9 bases between. CDR1 is SGHRS, CDR2 YFSETQ, per germline. The CDR3 has 14 amino acids. Written as DNA, the CDR3 is TGCGCCAGCAGCTTGGACCGGGGGTCCGGGGAGCTGTTTTTT. Its translation: CASSLDRGSGELFF. Full variable domain (rest looked up from reference TRBV5-1 and TRBJ2-2): KAGVTQTPRYLIKTRGQQVTLSCSPISGHRSVSWYQQTPGQGLQFLFEYFSETQRNKGNFPGRFSGRQFSNSRSEMNVSTLELGDSALYLCASSLDRGSGELFFGEGSRLTVL.

Written as DNA, the CDR3 is TGTGCCACCACTGGCCAGACCGGGACAGGGTTTACCGGGGAGCTGTTTTTT. Its translation: CATTGQTGTGFTGELFF. The V gene is TRBV24-1, the J gene TRBJ2-2, with 9 bases that match TRBD1. This CDR3 comprises 17 residues. The germline V gene encodes CDR1 KGHDR and CDR2 SFDVKD. The trim removed 8 bases at V and 5 bases at J, leaving 14 bases unmatched.

This clonotype was counted ten times or more. The chain recombines TRBV9 with TRBJ2-2, with 8 bases lining up with TRBD2. V shed 3 bases, J shed 0 bases, and the junction held 7 bases outside the gene matches. CDR1 and CDR2 from the germline V gene are SGDLS and YYNGEE. CDR3 length: 17 amino acids. CDR3 coding DNA: TGTGCCAGCAGCGCCCGCCGGGGGGGGACGAACACCGGGGAGCTGTTTTTT. This codes for CASSARRGGTNTGELFF. Complete variable domain (other parts from reference TRBV9 and TRBJ2-2): DSGVTQTPKHLITATGQRVTLRCSPRSGDLSVYWYQQSLDQGLQFLIQYYNGEERAKGNILERFSAQQFPDLHSELNLSSLELGDSALYFCASSARRGGTNTGELFFGEGSRLTVL.

This clonotype came up many times. This chain connects TRBV5-1 to TRBJ2-5; 10 bases fit TRBD2. V dropped 4 bases and J dropped 5; count of bases not matched to a gene: 8. This CDR3 has 15 residues. Germline V gene lookup returns CDR1 SGHRS and CDR2 YFSETQ. The CDR3 DNA follows: TGCGCCAGCAGCCCCGGGGTAGCGGGGGGCGAGACCCAGTACTTC. Translation: CASSPGVAGGETQYF.

This clonotype was counted at least ten times. V is TRBV29-1 and J is TRBJ2-3, with TRBD2 matching over 8 bases. V lost 4 bases and J lost 1; bases outside the gene matches: 7. Germline CDR1 SQVTM, CDR2 ANQGSEA. The CDR3 runs 15 residues. CDR3 nucleotides: TGCAGCGTTGGAGGGACTAGGGAGGGCACAGATACGCAGTATTTT. Its protein product is CSVGGTREGTDTQYF.

This clonotype appeared many times. The chain joins TRBV5-6 to TRBJ1-1; D ambiguous. This CDR3 has 14 residues. Germline values: CDR1 SGHDT, CDR2 YYEEEE. V was shortened by 1 base and J by 0 bases, with 7 bases between the two germline ends. CDR3 residues: CASSLLGMNTEAFF. The CDR3 DNA reads TGTGCCAGCAGCTTGCTAGGAATGAACACTGAAGCTTTCTTT. Together with reference TRBV5-6 and TRBJ1-1, the CDR3 gives the full variable domain: DAGVTQSPTHLIKTRGQQVTLRCSPKSGHDTVSWYQQALGQGPQFIFQYYEEEERQRGNFPDRFSGHQFPNYSSELNVNALLLGDSALYLCASSLLGMNTEAFFGQGTRLTVV.

The sample holds many counts of this clonotype. The chain combines TRBV5-1 with TRBJ1-2; 8 bases align to TRBD1. With V trimmed by 5 bases and J by 4 bases, 10 bases remained unmatched. From germline, CDR1 is SGHRS and CDR2 YFSETQ. This CDR3 region has 15 residues. The CDR3 DNA is TGCGCCAGCAGTTACCCGGGACAGGACACCTATGGCTACACCTTC. It translates to CASSYPGQDTYGYTF. Drawing the rest from reference TRBV5-1 and TRBJ1-2, the complete variable domain is KAGVTQTPRYLIKTRGQQVTLSCSPISGHRSVSWYQQTPGQGLQFLFEYFSETQRNKGNFPGRFSGRQFSNSRSEMNVSTLELGDSALYLCASSYPGQDTYGYTFGSGTRLTVV.

This clonotype was detected ten times or more. The chain employs TRBV20-1 and TRBJ2-7; unclear D gene. Germline V gene data show CDR1 as DFQATT and CDR2 as SNEGSKA (reference sequence). This CDR3 contains 12 residues. The V end lost 2 bases, the J end lost 1 base, and 6 bases lay between the germline ends. CDR3 region: CSARLGSYEQYF. The CDR3 bases are TGCAGTGCTAGACTAGGGTCCTACGAGCAGTACTTC.

There are many counts of this clonotype. The chain links TRBV6-5 to TRBJ2-7; TRBD2 might be the D (6 bases). Trimming removed 2 bases at V and 0 bases at J, with 11 bases between. Looked up from germline, CDR1 is MNHEY and CDR2 is SVGAGI. This CDR3 contains 15 residues. The CDR3 region has the DNA TGTGCCAGCAGTTACGTTGACGGGAGCTCCTACGAGCAGTACTTC. It codes for CASSYVDGSSYEQYF.

Ten or more counts support this clonotype. The rearrangement joins TRBV12-3 or TRBV12-4 to TRBJ1-2; 7 positions agree with TRBD1. The CDR3 contains 14 residues. V lost 5 bases and J lost 4; bases outside the gene matches: 7. The CDR3 loop reads CASSPSGTVYGYTF. The CDR3 DNA is TGTGCCAGCAGTCCCTCCGGGACAGTCTATGGCTACACCTTC.